The 22 T cell receptor beta chains given below trace back to one sample, sequenced in a study of beta chain features in type 1 diabetes. Findings of the study overall: Moderate yet significant TCRB CDR3 shortening was seen in Type 1 diabetes patients in all four CD4+ subsets.

Every isolated RNA sample was fully reverse transcribed, so sequencing captured expressed TCRB transcripts. The data were produced by immunoSEQ multiplex PCR, yet TCRdb's version contains in-frame clones alone and is incomplete. Of some 190,000 clones listed, under 9.5% are singletons. Their specific antigens are unknown. Material for sequencing was central memory CD4+ T cells from blood. These receptors were taken from a man aged 18 to 35 with type 1 diabetes.

The chain is built from TRBV2 and TRBJ1-5, with D tentatively TRBD1 (5 bases). CDR1 and CDR2 (germline): SNHLY, FYNNEI. V was clipped by 9 bases and J by 1 base, with 13 bases between them. This CDR3 comprises 14 residues. Written as DNA, the CDR3 is TGTGCCAGTGGAGCGGGACCAAGCAATCAGCCCCAGCATTTT. Amino acids: CASGAGPSNQPQHF.

This clone turned up a few times. This chain connects TRBV28 to TRBJ1-2; D remains unclear. This CDR3 contains 13 residues. V was trimmed by 5 bases and J by 3 bases, leaving 10 bases between them. Germline CDR1 is MDHEN and CDR2 is SYDVKM. The CDR3 DNA reads TGTGCCAGCAGTAGTCTACAGTACTATGGCTACACCTTC. Amino acids: CASSSLQYYGYTF.

This clone was seen a few times. The V call is TRBV29-1, the J call TRBJ2-5; 9 bases line up with TRBD1. This CDR3 region has 15 residues. Germline loops: CDR1 SQVTM, CDR2 ANQGSEA. V lost 5 bases to trimming and J lost 7 bases; unmatched junction nucleotides: 14. The CDR3 DNA sequence: TGCAGCGTTACTACGACAGGGGGTATTTGGGGGACCCAGTACTTC. This sequence encodes CSVTTTGGIWGTQYF.

This clone has only a few counts. The chain recombines TRBV18 with TRBJ2-7, with TRBD2 identical over 12 bases. After removal of 5 bases from V and 6 bases from J, the junction contained 5 bases not matched to a gene. This CDR3 region has 14 residues. Germline CDR1 is KGHSH and CDR2 is LQKENI. This CDR3 reads CASSTGLAGREQYF. Written as DNA, the CDR3 is TGTGCCAGCTCAACAGGACTAGCGGGGCGCGAGCAGTACTTC.

This clone occurred many times. The gene calls are TRBV5-6 and TRBJ1-2; possible D gene TRBD1, 5 bases. Germline V gives CDR1 SGHDT, CDR2 YYEEEE. V lost 4 bases, J lost 8 bases, and 15 bases lay in between. The CDR3 consists of 13 residues. The CDR3: CASSAGGASGYTF. The CDR3 DNA reads as TGTGCCAGCAGCGCCGGTGGGGCGTCCGGCTACACCTTC.

This clone was counted between two and nine times. The chain links TRBV5-4 to TRBJ2-5; 9 nucleotides line up with TRBD2. The CDR3 runs 15 residues. With 9 bases clipped from V and 3 bases from J, the junction kept 12 bases outside the gene matches. Looked up from germline, CDR1 is SGHNT and CDR2 is YYREEE (reference sequence). The chain's CDR3 is CAMTGGLAGKETQYF. In nucleotides, the CDR3 is TGTGCCATGACAGGCGGCCTAGCGGGAAAAGAGACCCAGTACTTC. The whole variable domain, remainder taken from reference TRBV5-4 and TRBJ2-5, is ETGVTQSPTHLIKTRGQQVTLRCSSQSGHNTVSWYQQALGQGPQFIFQYYREEENGRGNFPPRFSGLQFPNYSSELNVNALELDDSALYLCAMTGGLAGKETQYFGPGTRLLVL.

This clone has just a few counts. This chain uses TRBV7-2 with TRBJ2-2, with a possible D match to TRBD1 (6 bases). The V and J ends lost 2 bases and 7 bases respectively, with 17 bases between them. The length of the CDR3 is 16 residues. CDR1 and CDR2 (germline): SGHTA, FQGNSA. In DNA form, the CDR3 reads TGTGCCAGCAGCTTAATGGGGGCCCCTCGGGGCGGGGAGCTGTTTTTT. The encoded protein is CASSLMGAPRGGELFF.

The chain joins TRBV19 to TRBJ1-5, with D unclear. This CDR3 contains 15 residues. V was trimmed by 3 bases and J by 4 bases, leaving 13 bases between them. Germline assignment: CDR1 LNHDA and CDR2 SQIVND (reference sequence). CDR3 sequence reads: CASSISPVGNQPQHF. CDR3 bases: TGTGCCAGTAGTATTTCGCCAGTCGGGAATCAGCCCCAGCATTTT.

The rearrangement uses TRBV27 and TRBJ1-5; D call uncertain. Looked up from germline, CDR1 is MNHEY and CDR2 is SMNVEV (reference sequence). Trimming removed 6 bases from V and 3 bases from J, with 9 bases in between. CDR3 length: 13 amino acids. This CDR3 reads CASSLRYNQPQHF. The CDR3 DNA reads as TGTGCCAGCAGCCTACGGTACAATCAGCCCCAGCATTTT.

This clone was seen more than once but under ten times. DNA of the CDR3: TGTGCCAGCAGGGGGCCCAGCTACGAGCAGTACTTC. Translated, it gives CASRGPSYEQYF. The chain uses TRBV2 and TRBJ2-7; D is perhaps TRBD1 (5 bases). The CDR3 is made up of 12 amino acids. Trimming stripped 6 bases from V and 3 bases from J, with 9 bases between. Per germline, CDR1 SNHLY and CDR2 FYNNEI.

This clone has a count of ten or more. The rearrangement joins TRBV30 to TRBJ1-5, with D uncertain. Germline V gene data show CDR1 as GTSNPN and CDR2 as SVGIG (reference sequence). The CDR3 is 14 residues long. Trimming pared 0 bases from V and 4 bases from J, leaving 10 bases between. The CDR3 sequence: CAWSVYSGNQPQHF. CDR3 nucleotides: TGTGCCTGGAGTGTCTACAGCGGGAATCAGCCCCAGCATTTT.

This chain uses TRBV10-2 with TRBJ1-5, with D hard to call. Deletions cut 3 bases from V and 2 bases from J, with 8 bases between. Germline values: CDR1 WSHSY, CDR2 SAAADI. There are 14 residues in the CDR3. The CDR3 is CASSDVEGNQPQHF. The DNA of the CDR3 is TGCGCCAGCAGTGACGTAGAGGGCAATCAGCCCCAGCATTTT.

The chain combines TRBV7-9 with TRBJ2-4; D is possibly TRBD2 (5 bases). Germline-derived CDR1 and CDR2 are SEHNR and FQNEAQ (reference sequence). The CDR3 runs to 12 residues. The V gene lost 1 base and the J gene lost 11 bases, with 9 bases spanning the gap. The CDR3, as DNA: TGTGCCAGCAGCTTAGGGTTCGGGGTTCAGTACTTC. This translates into CASSLGFGVQYF.

V and J are TRBV5-1 and TRBJ1-2; 9 bases fit TRBD1. The CDR3 spans 15 residues. CDR1 and CDR2 from the germline V gene are SGHRS and YFSETQ. V dropped 7 bases and J dropped 6; count of bases not matched to a gene: 13. The DNA for the CDR3 is TGCGCCAGCGGGACCCTACAGGGGGCTCAGGATGGCTACACCTTC. Protein sequence: CASGTLQGAQDGYTF.

The chain links TRBV2 to TRBJ2-1; tentative D call: TRBD1 (5 bases). Germline V gene sequence: CDR1 SNHLY, CDR2 FYNNEI. Trimming left V 1 base short and J 9 bases short, with 13 bases between. The CDR3 extends over 14 amino acids. The CDR3 DNA sequence: TGTGCCAGCAGTGAAGTGCCTAGAAGGGGTGAGCAGTTCTTC. This codes for CASSEVPRRGEQFF.

This chain joins TRBV7-9 and TRBJ2-3, with D perhaps TRBD2 (5 bases). The germline gives CDR1 SEHNR, CDR2 FQNEAQ (reference sequence). Trimming removed 1 base from V and 9 bases from J, with 14 bases in between. The CDR3 contains 14 residues. This CDR3 reads CASSLGRVGGTQYF. The CDR3 DNA reads TGTGCCAGCAGCTTAGGGCGGGTCGGTGGGACGCAGTATTTT.

The chain employs TRBV30 and TRBJ1-4; D gene unclear. V was trimmed by 5 bases and J by 8 bases, leaving 12 bases between them. From germline, CDR1 is GTSNPN and CDR2 SVGIG (reference sequence). This CDR3 region has 12 residues. This CDR3 is CAWGPRHEKLFF. CDR3 DNA sequence: TGTGCCTGGGGTCCTCGACACGAAAAACTGTTTTTT.

This clone was detected a few times. This CDR3 reads CASSALDRSYSGANVLTF. CDR3 coding DNA: TGTGCCAGCAGCGCCCTGGACAGATCTTACTCTGGGGCCAACGTCCTGACTTTC. The chain carries TRBV13 and TRBJ2-6, with a tentative D call TRBD1 (6 bases). Germline V CDR1 and CDR2: PRHDT, FYEKMQ (reference sequence). The CDR3 is 18 amino acids. Trimming left V 5 bases short and J 0 bases short, with 17 bases between.

The chain employs TRBV5-1 and TRBJ1-2; tentative D call: TRBD1 (6 bases). This CDR3 contains 14 residues. Germline CDR1 and CDR2: SGHRS and YFSETQ. V was trimmed by 6 bases and J by 8 bases, leaving 20 bases between them. This CDR3 reads CASNRQASMEGYTF. The CDR3 bases are TGCGCCAGCAACCGACAGGCCTCTATGGAGGGCTACACCTTC.

This clone has at least ten counts. V gene TRBV28 combines with J gene TRBJ2-7; D gene ambiguous. V lost 5 bases to trimming and J lost 3 bases, with 8 bases between them. CDR1 and CDR2 from the germline V gene are MDHEN and SYDVKM. The CDR3 spans 12 residues. CDR3 nucleotide sequence: TGTGCCAGCAGTCCGAACAGCTACGAGCAGTACTTC. As protein: CASSPNSYEQYF.

The chain uses TRBV11-2 and TRBJ1-1; 8 bases agree with TRBD1. The CDR3 length is 12 residues. Germline CDR1 SGHAT, CDR2 FQNNGV. The V and J ends lost 5 bases and 7 bases, in that order; junction bases with no gene match: 3. This chain's CDR3 is CASSVTGGEAFF. In DNA, the CDR3 is TGTGCCAGCAGCGTAACAGGGGGTGAAGCTTTCTTT.

This clone was counted a few times. The chain is built from TRBV11-2 and TRBJ2-7; D perhaps matches TRBD2 (8 bases). CDR3 length: 17 amino acids. V lost 1 base, J lost 0 bases, and 16 bases lay in between. CDR1 is SGHAT, CDR2 FQNNGV, per germline. CDR3 in DNA: TGTGCCAGCAGCTTAGCCCGGGGGGGACAGAGCTCCTACGAGCAGTACTTC. Translating it yields CASSLARGGQSSYEQYF.